This TCR delta chain was sequenced in a study of gamma-delta chains in newborns, infants, children. Looking at the study overall: Innate gammadelta T cells reportedly expand polyclonally right after birth, driven by microbial exposure, per the title.

TCRdb re-identified clones in the reads via CATT. The table includes some 4,900 delta-chain clones, approximately 5% detected once. The CDR3 consists of 15 residues. Germline V gene sequence: CDR1 GEAIGNYY, CDR2 EKD. Regarding this clone: An end of the junction does not agree with germline; a read error may underlie this.

V usage is TRDV2 and J usage is TRDJ1; 11 nucleotides agree with TRDD3. The receptor comes from a child who was a newborn, infant or young child, either healthy, febrile or measles-vaccinated (not recorded which). Sequencing used blood. The CDR3 coding sequence is TGCGCCTGTGGTGGACTGGGGGATAACACCGATAAACTCATCTTT. Translated: CACGGLGDNTDKLIF.